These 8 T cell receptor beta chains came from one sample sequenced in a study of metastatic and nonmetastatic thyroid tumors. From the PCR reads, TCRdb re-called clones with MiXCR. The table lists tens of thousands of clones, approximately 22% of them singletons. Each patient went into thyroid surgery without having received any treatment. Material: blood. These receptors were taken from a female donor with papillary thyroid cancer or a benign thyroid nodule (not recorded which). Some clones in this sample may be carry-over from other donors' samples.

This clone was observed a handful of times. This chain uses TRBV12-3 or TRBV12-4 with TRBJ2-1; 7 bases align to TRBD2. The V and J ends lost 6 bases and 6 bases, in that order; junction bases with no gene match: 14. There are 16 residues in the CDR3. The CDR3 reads CASSKGLSGGINEQFF. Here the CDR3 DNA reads TGTGCCAGCAGCAAGGGACTTTCGGGAGGAATCAATGAGCAGTTCTTC.

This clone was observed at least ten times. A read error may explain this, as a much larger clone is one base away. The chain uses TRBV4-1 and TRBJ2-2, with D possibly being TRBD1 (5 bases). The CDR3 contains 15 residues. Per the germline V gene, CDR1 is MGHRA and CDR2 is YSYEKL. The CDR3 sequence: CASSSTVLNAGELFF. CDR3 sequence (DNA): TGCGCCAGCAGCTCGACAGTGCTGAACGCCGGGGAGCTGTTTTTT.

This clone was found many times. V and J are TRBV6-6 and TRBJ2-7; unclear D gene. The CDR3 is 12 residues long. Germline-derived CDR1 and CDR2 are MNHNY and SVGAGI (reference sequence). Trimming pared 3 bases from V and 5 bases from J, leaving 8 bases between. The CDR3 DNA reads TGTGCCAGCAGTTATCAAGGGCACGAGCAGTACTTC. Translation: CASSYQGHEQYF.

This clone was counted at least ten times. The CDR3 here is CASSFRGRVSEQYF. CDR3 coding DNA: TGTGCCAGCAGTTTTCGGGGGAGGGTGAGCGAGCAGTACTTC. This chain connects TRBV27 to TRBJ2-7; 7 bases fit TRBD2. Germline CDR1 and CDR2: MNHEY and SMNVEV (reference sequence). This CDR3 has 14 residues. Trimming cost V 3 bases and J 6 bases; bases outside gene matches: 8.

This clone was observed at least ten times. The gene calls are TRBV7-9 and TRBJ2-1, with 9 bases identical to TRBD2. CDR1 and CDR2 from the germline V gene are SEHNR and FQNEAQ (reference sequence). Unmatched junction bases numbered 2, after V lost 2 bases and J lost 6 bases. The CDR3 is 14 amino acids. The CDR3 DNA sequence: TGTGCCAGCAGCTTAAGGCGGGAGGGCAATGAGCAGTTCTTC. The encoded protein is CASSLRREGNEQFF.

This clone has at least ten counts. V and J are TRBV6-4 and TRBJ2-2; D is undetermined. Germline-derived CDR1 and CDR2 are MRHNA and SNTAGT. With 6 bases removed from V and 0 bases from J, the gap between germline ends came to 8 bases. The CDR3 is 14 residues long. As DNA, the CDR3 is TGTGCCAGCAGATCGGAATCGAACACCGGGGAGCTGTTTTTT. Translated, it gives CASRSESNTGELFF.

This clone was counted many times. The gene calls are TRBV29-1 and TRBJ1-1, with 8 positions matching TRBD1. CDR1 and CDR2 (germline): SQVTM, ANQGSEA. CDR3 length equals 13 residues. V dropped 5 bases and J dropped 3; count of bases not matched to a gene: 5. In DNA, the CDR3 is TGCAGCGTTAGGGGACAGGCGTACACTGAAGCTTTCTTT. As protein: CSVRGQAYTEAFF.

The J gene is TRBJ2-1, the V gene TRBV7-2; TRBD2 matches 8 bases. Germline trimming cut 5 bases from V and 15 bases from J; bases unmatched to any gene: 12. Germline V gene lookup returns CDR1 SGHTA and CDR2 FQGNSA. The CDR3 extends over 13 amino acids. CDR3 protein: CASSQSSGYQLFF. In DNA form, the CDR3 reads TGTGCCAGCAGCCAGTCTAGCGGGTACCAGTTGTTCTTC.